The rows below give T cell receptor beta chains drawn from one sample of a study of cytotoxic CD8 clonotypes in ibrutinib-treated CLL. Sequencing was performed with immunoSEQ multiplex PCR; in TCRdb, only in-frame clones are kept and a portion is missing. The sample has 150,000 to 200,000 clones, roughly 90% seen once. Sample: PBMCs, taken at disease progression, from a patient treated with ibrutinib. The receptor source for this set is a human donor with chronic lymphocytic leukemia. CDR3s include the opening cysteine and the closing phenylalanine or tryptophan. Each record gives: D gene, J gene, clone size, V gene, CDR3 length, CDR3 protein, CDR3 DNA. A D gene is named only where the DNA matches it firmly. Where a row states a size, it is once, few, many or the class of an expanded clone; other rows omit it.

d_call: NA; j_call: TRBJ2-5; clone_size: NA; v_call: TRBV7-2; cdr3_length: 14; cdr3_aa: CASSLNGGLETQYF; cdr3_nt: TGTGCCAGCAGCTTAAACGGGGGATTGGAGACCCAGTACTTC
d_call: NA; j_call: TRBJ1-1; clone_size: NA; v_call: TRBV5-4; cdr3_length: 13; cdr3_aa: CASSSGRWNEAFF; cdr3_nt: TGTGCCAGCAGCTCGGGACGGTGGAATGAAGCTTTCTTT
d_call: NA; j_call: TRBJ1-5; clone_size: NA; v_call: TRBV2; cdr3_length: 13; cdr3_aa: CASSTRGNQPQHF; cdr3_nt: TGTGCCAGCAGTACCAGGGGAAATCAGCCCCAGCATTTT
d_call: TRBD2; j_call: TRBJ2-7; clone_size: NA; v_call: TRBV28; cdr3_length: 15; cdr3_aa: CASSLSAGLTYEQYF; cdr3_nt: TGTGCCAGCAGTTTATCGGCGGGACTAACCTACGAGCAGTACTTC
d_call: NA; j_call: TRBJ2-7; clone_size: once; v_call: TRBV28; cdr3_length: 12; cdr3_aa: CASRRDGYEQYF; cdr3_nt: TGTGCCAGCAGGCGGGACGGCTACGAGCAGTACTTC
d_call: NA; j_call: TRBJ1-2; clone_size: NA; v_call: TRBV19; cdr3_length: 13; cdr3_aa: CASKGDGNYGYTF; cdr3_nt: TGTGCCAGCAAAGGGGACGGTAACTATGGCTACACCTTC
d_call: TRBD1; j_call: TRBJ1-4; clone_size: NA; v_call: TRBV5-4; cdr3_length: 15; cdr3_aa: CASSPGQGRDEKLFF; cdr3_nt: TGTGCCAGCAGCCCCGGACAGGGGAGGGATGAAAAACTGTTTTTT
d_call: NA; j_call: TRBJ1-5; clone_size: NA; v_call: TRBV15; cdr3_length: 12; cdr3_aa: CATSRAGQPQHF; cdr3_nt: TGTGCCACCAGCAGAGCGGGTCAGCCCCAGCATTTT
d_call: NA; j_call: TRBJ1-5; clone_size: NA; v_call: TRBV2; cdr3_length: 14; cdr3_aa: CASSPEVGNQPQHF; cdr3_nt: TGTGCCAGCAGTCCGGAGGTTGGCAATCAGCCCCAGCATTTT
d_call: NA; j_call: TRBJ2-7; clone_size: NA; v_call: TRBV18; cdr3_length: 12; cdr3_aa: CASSAGSGEQYF; cdr3_nt: TGTGCCAGCTCAGCCGGCTCTGGCGAGCAGTACTTC
d_call: NA; j_call: TRBJ2-1; clone_size: NA; v_call: TRBV7-8; cdr3_length: 14; cdr3_aa: CASSPEAPYNEQFF; cdr3_nt: TGTGCCAGCAGCCCGGAGGCACCCTACAATGAGCAGTTCTTC
d_call: TRBD1; j_call: TRBJ1-2; clone_size: once; v_call: TRBV18; cdr3_length: 17; cdr3_aa: CASSPSPPGTGDYGYTF; cdr3_nt: TGTGCCAGCTCACCTTCCCCGCCCGGGACAGGGGACTATGGCTACACCTTC
d_call: NA; j_call: TRBJ1-4; clone_size: NA; v_call: TRBV5-1; cdr3_length: 15; cdr3_aa: CASSLGPRADEKLFF; cdr3_nt: TGCGCCAGCAGCTTGGGTCCCAGGGCAGATGAAAAACTGTTTTTT
d_call: TRBD2; j_call: TRBJ2-1; clone_size: NA; v_call: TRBV6-1; cdr3_length: 16; cdr3_aa: CASSGLLAGGRNEQFF; cdr3_nt: TGTGCCAGCAGTGGGTTGCTAGCGGGAGGGAGGAATGAGCAGTTCTTC
d_call: TRBD2; j_call: TRBJ2-2; clone_size: NA; v_call: TRBV7-3; cdr3_length: 18; cdr3_aa: CASSLTRLAGTDTGELFF; cdr3_nt: TGTGCCAGCAGCTTAACGCGGCTAGCGGGTACGGACACCGGGGAGCTGTTTTTT
d_call: TRBD2; j_call: TRBJ2-2; clone_size: NA; v_call: TRBV6-5; cdr3_length: 14; cdr3_aa: CASSTSGSTGELFF; cdr3_nt: TGTGCCAGCAGTACTAGCGGGAGTACCGGGGAGCTGTTTTTT
d_call: NA; j_call: TRBJ1-4; clone_size: NA; v_call: TRBV18; cdr3_length: 17; cdr3_aa: CASSPAVGRDLNEKLFF; cdr3_nt: TGTGCCAGCTCACCAGCGGTTGGGAGAGACCTTAATGAAAAACTGTTTTTT
d_call: TRBD2; j_call: TRBJ2-3; clone_size: NA; v_call: TRBV5-6; cdr3_length: 14; cdr3_aa: CASSPGGGTDTQYF; cdr3_nt: TGTGCCAGCAGCCCGGGGGGGGGCACAGATACGCAGTATTTT
d_call: NA; j_call: TRBJ2-3; clone_size: NA; v_call: TRBV4-1; cdr3_length: 18; cdr3_aa: CASSQIVAGLIGTDTQYF; cdr3_nt: TGCGCCAGCAGCCAAATAGTCGCAGGGCTGATCGGCACAGATACGCAGTATTTT
d_call: NA; j_call: TRBJ2-3; clone_size: NA; v_call: TRBV15; cdr3_length: 15; cdr3_aa: CATSPKLGVPNTQYF; cdr3_nt: TGTGCCACCAGCCCTAAACTCGGCGTGCCAAATACGCAGTATTTT
d_call: NA; j_call: TRBJ1-1; clone_size: NA; v_call: TRBV25-1; cdr3_length: 14; cdr3_aa: CASSAPTGVMEAFF; cdr3_nt: TGTGCCAGCAGTGCCCCGACGGGAGTCATGGAAGCTTTCTTT
d_call: TRBD1; j_call: TRBJ1-2; clone_size: NA; v_call: TRBV5-5; cdr3_length: 16; cdr3_aa: CASSLGQGANNYGYTF; cdr3_nt: TGTGCCAGCAGCCTTGGACAGGGCGCAAACAACTATGGCTACACCTTC
d_call: TRBD2; j_call: TRBJ2-7; clone_size: NA; v_call: TRBV5-6; cdr3_length: 14; cdr3_aa: CASSLGSGRVEQYF; cdr3_nt: TGTGCCAGCAGCTTGGGGAGCGGGAGGGTCGAGCAGTACTTC
d_call: TRBD2; j_call: TRBJ2-7; clone_size: NA; v_call: TRBV5-6; cdr3_length: 17; cdr3_aa: CASSPSGFLAGLSEQYF; cdr3_nt: TGTGCCAGCAGCCCCAGCGGATTCCTAGCGGGTCTATCCGAGCAGTACTTC
d_call: NA; j_call: TRBJ2-1; clone_size: NA; v_call: TRBV2; cdr3_length: 13; cdr3_aa: CASRGPGYNEQFF; cdr3_nt: TGTGCCAGCAGGGGGCCGGGCTACAATGAGCAGTTCTTC
d_call: NA; j_call: TRBJ1-1; clone_size: few; v_call: TRBV13; cdr3_length: 14; cdr3_aa: CASSLDRANTEAFF; cdr3_nt: TGTGCCAGCAGCTTAGACAGAGCGAACACTGAAGCTTTCTTT
d_call: NA; j_call: TRBJ2-1; clone_size: NA; v_call: TRBV30; cdr3_length: 15; cdr3_aa: CAWSVPGSGINEQFF; cdr3_nt: TGTGCCTGGAGTGTACCCGGGAGTGGTATAAATGAGCAGTTCTTC
d_call: TRBD2; j_call: TRBJ2-3; clone_size: NA; v_call: TRBV7-9; cdr3_length: 15; cdr3_aa: CASSVTSGSRDTQYF; cdr3_nt: TGTGCCAGCAGCGTAACTAGCGGGAGTAGGGATACGCAGTATTTT
d_call: TRBD1; j_call: TRBJ2-7; clone_size: NA; v_call: TRBV7-3; cdr3_length: 17; cdr3_aa: CASSLTTQGAISYEQYF; cdr3_nt: TGTGCCAGCAGCTTAACCACACAGGGGGCGATTTCCTACGAGCAGTACTTC
d_call: NA; j_call: TRBJ2-1; clone_size: NA; v_call: TRBV9; cdr3_length: 13; cdr3_aa: CASSPDTYNEQFF; cdr3_nt: TGTGCCAGCAGCCCAGACACTTACAATGAGCAGTTCTTC
d_call: NA; j_call: TRBJ2-7; clone_size: NA; v_call: TRBV19; cdr3_length: 15; cdr3_aa: CASSIEESRSYEQYF; cdr3_nt: TGTGCCAGTAGTATTGAGGAAAGCAGATCCTACGAGCAGTACTTC
d_call: TRBD1; j_call: TRBJ2-1; clone_size: NA; v_call: TRBV7-3; cdr3_length: 14; cdr3_aa: CASSSGQAHNEQFF; cdr3_nt: TGTGCCAGCAGCTCGGGACAGGCCCACAATGAGCAGTTCTTC
d_call: TRBD1; j_call: TRBJ1-4; clone_size: NA; v_call: TRBV19; cdr3_length: 16; cdr3_aa: CASSPGQGFSYEKLFF; cdr3_nt: TGTGCCAGTTCCCCGGGACAGGGGTTTAGTTATGAAAAACTGTTTTTT
d_call: TRBD1; j_call: TRBJ2-2; clone_size: NA; v_call: TRBV29-1; cdr3_length: 14; cdr3_aa: CSVATGQGTGELFF; cdr3_nt: TGCAGCGTCGCAACCGGACAGGGAACCGGGGAGCTGTTTTTT
d_call: TRBD1; j_call: TRBJ2-5; clone_size: NA; v_call: TRBV5-1; cdr3_length: 17; cdr3_aa: CASSLWDRGLRAETQYF; cdr3_nt: TGCGCCAGCAGCTTGTGGGACAGGGGGTTAAGAGCGGAGACCCAGTACTTC
d_call: NA; j_call: TRBJ1-1; clone_size: NA; v_call: TRBV30; cdr3_length: 15; cdr3_aa: CAWSRQGQLNTEAFF; cdr3_nt: TGTGCCTGGAGTCGCCAGGGGCAACTGAACACTGAAGCTTTCTTT
d_call: TRBD2; j_call: TRBJ2-7; clone_size: NA; v_call: TRBV7-9; cdr3_length: 14; cdr3_aa: CASCLDERDYEQYF; cdr3_nt: TGTGCCAGCTGCCTGGATGAGCGGGACTACGAGCAGTACTTC
d_call: NA; j_call: TRBJ2-1; clone_size: NA; v_call: TRBV14; cdr3_length: 15; cdr3_aa: CASSQSQRGSNEQFF; cdr3_nt: TGTGCCAGCAGCCAATCTCAACGAGGTAGCAATGAGCAGTTCTTC
d_call: NA; j_call: TRBJ1-3; clone_size: NA; v_call: TRBV5-1; cdr3_length: 14; cdr3_aa: CASSLVTGGNTIYF; cdr3_nt: TGCGCCAGCAGCTTGGTAACAGGGGGAAACACCATATATTTT
d_call: TRBD1; j_call: TRBJ1-4; clone_size: once; v_call: TRBV28; cdr3_length: 19; cdr3_aa: CASLFSLWDRDPFNEKLFF; cdr3_nt: TGTGCCAGCCTTTTTAGCCTGTGGGACAGGGATCCATTTAATGAAAAACTGTTTTTT